A single sample gave rise to the 11 T cell receptor beta chains below, sequenced in a study of T cell changes during pregnancy in multiple sclerosis. Some clones are missing from TCRdb's copy, which holds only in-frame ones; the method was immunoSEQ multiplex PCR. This sample has around 32,000 clones, with approximately 86% found just once. This specimen consisted of CD8+ T cells from peripheral blood mononuclear cells, obtained before pregnancy. These receptors were obtained from a female donor with multiple sclerosis, enrolled in a pregnancy study.

This rearrangement joins TRBV11-2 to TRBJ2-1, with D uncertain. Germline assignment: CDR1 SGHAT and CDR2 FQNNGV. The CDR3 sequence is 16 residues long. The germline V and J ends were trimmed by 2 bases and 2 bases, with 13 bases remaining between them. The CDR3 loop is CASSLYSNSAYNEQFF. CDR3 in DNA: TGTGCCAGCAGCTTATACAGCAACTCAGCCTACAATGAGCAGTTCTTC.

As for this clone: A read error may produce the germline difference seen at one junction end. The chain uses TRBV19 and TRBJ2-7, with 7 bases that match TRBD1. Germline V gene data show CDR1 as LNHDA and CDR2 as SQIVND (reference sequence). The CDR3 length is 13 residues. The CDR3 nucleotides are TGTGCCAGTAGGCTACCCGGGACAGCGAAACTTTCCTTC. It codes for CASRLPGTAKLSF.

The J gene is TRBJ2-3, the V gene TRBV15; no firm D call. V was pared by 4 bases and J by 3 bases, with 11 bases between. The CDR3 contains 14 residues. Per the germline V gene, CDR1 is LNHNV and CDR2 is YYDKDF (reference sequence). Written as DNA, the CDR3 is TGTGCCACCAGCAAGCGTGGTTTAACAGATACGCAGTATTTT. This gives the protein CATSKRGLTDTQYF.

The J gene is TRBJ2-1, the V gene TRBV4-3; 8 bases fit TRBD1. Germline lookup yields CDR1 LGHNA and CDR2 YSLEER. The CDR3 loop spans 16 amino acids. With V trimmed by 3 bases and J by 4 bases, 8 bases remained unmatched. The CDR3 protein is CASSQTGTGSYNEQFF. The CDR3 coding sequence is TGCGCCAGCAGCCAGACCGGGACAGGTAGTTACAATGAGCAGTTCTTC.

The J gene is TRBJ2-1, the V gene TRBV25-1, with 7 positions matching TRBD2. The germline CDR1 and CDR2 sequences are MGHDK and SYGVNS. The junction had 7 bases not matched to a gene; V was cut back by 5 bases and J by 6 bases. The CDR3 contains 14 residues. CDR3 in amino acids: CASSWEGRFNEQFF. DNA of the CDR3: TGTGCCAGCAGTTGGGAGGGCCGGTTCAATGAGCAGTTCTTC.

This clone was picked up a small number of times. CDR3 coding DNA: TGTGCCAGCAGCCAAGGGCTCGGCGGGATTCCTCTGGACGAGCAGTACTTC. It encodes CASSQGLGGIPLDEQYF. The chain recombines TRBV4-2 with TRBJ2-7; D may be TRBD2 (6 bases). V lost 1 base to trimming and J lost 5 bases, with 21 bases between them. The CDR3 consists of 17 residues. CDR1 is LGHNA and CDR2 is YNFKEQ in the germline V gene.

The chain recombines TRBV5-6 with TRBJ1-2; maybe TRBD1 (5 bases). There are 13 residues in the CDR3. CDR1 and CDR2 from the germline V gene are SGHDT and YYEEEE. The ends were cut back, 0 bases at V and 7 bases at J, with 10 bases in the middle. The CDR3 protein is CASSLDAGVGYTF. In DNA form, the CDR3 reads TGTGCCAGCAGCTTGGATGCGGGGGTTGGCTACACCTTC. Full variable domain (outside the CDR3, taken from reference TRBV5-6 and TRBJ1-2): DAGVTQSPTHLIKTRGQQVTLRCSPKSGHDTVSWYQQALGQGPQFIFQYYEEEERQRGNFPDRFSGHQFPNYSSELNVNALLLGDSALYLCASSLDAGVGYTFGSGTRLTVV.

J is TRBJ1-2 and V is TRBV19, with 7 bases identical to TRBD1. J was trimmed by 3 bases and V by 3 bases; bases with no gene match: 4. Germline CDR1 reads LNHDA; CDR2 reads SQIVND (reference sequence). This CDR3 contains 14 residues. The CDR3 spells CASSIDREYYGYTF. In nucleotides, the CDR3 is TGTGCCAGTAGTATCGACAGGGAATACTATGGCTACACCTTC.

This clone was picked up one time. The chain is built from TRBV6-5 and TRBJ1-1, with D maybe TRBD1 (5 bases). This CDR3 is 14 amino acids long. The V and J ends lost 2 bases and 4 bases respectively, with 11 bases between them. CDR1 is MNHEY, CDR2 SVGAGI, per germline. CDR3 sequence (DNA): TGTGCCAGCAGTTACGGGGGAGCGGGCACTGAAGCTTTCTTT. Protein product: CASSYGGAGTEAFF.

V and J are TRBV5-3 and TRBJ1-6; 8 bases are a match to TRBD1. TRBV5-3 is identified as an open reading frame with a role that is uncertain. Trimming took 4 bases from V and 4 from J; bases not matched to a gene: 19. The CDR3 totals 20 residues. The CDR3 loop is CARSPGQVILGQHYNSPLHF. As DNA, the CDR3 is TGTGCCAGAAGCCCGGGACAGGTGATTCTAGGGCAACATTATAATTCACCCCTCCACTTT.

This clone was seen a single time. The genes are TRBV7-8 and TRBJ2-7; 9 bases agree with TRBD2. The CDR3 covers 15 residues. Germline-derived CDR1 and CDR2 are SGHVS and FQNEAQ. Germline trimming cut 5 bases from V and 0 bases from J; bases unmatched to any gene: 5. For the CDR3, the DNA is TGTGCCAGCAGCACGACTAGCGGTAGCTCCTACGAGCAGTACTTC. Residues: CASSTTSGSSYEQYF.